A selection of T cell receptor beta chains follows, all from one sample in a study of T-cell memory formation after mild COVID-19. TCRdb ran MiXCR on the 5' RACE reads and lists one entry per CDR3 protein. The table lists roughly 150,000 distinct CDR3 sequences, 13% of them singletons. The sample comprised PBMCs or a T cell subset sorted from them (not recorded which). These receptor sequences come from a man aged 18 to 30 who had mild COVID-19 (a few samples of this study predate the infection). Cell type and time point are not known. Both conserved end residues are part of each CDR3. Fields, in order: clone size, V gene, J gene, D gene, CDR3 DNA, CDR3 protein. The D gene is left open where the match is weak. Some rows mark clone size as missing; the rest say once, few, many or name a class of expanded clone.

>once|TRBV20-1|TRBJ1-2|NA
TGCAGTTTAAGACGGGGAAACTATGGCTACACCTTC
CSLRRGNYGYTF
>few|TRBV20-1|TRBJ1-6|NA
TGCAGTGCCGAACCGGGACCCAATTCACCCCTCCACTTT
CSAEPGPNSPLHF
>NA|TRBV20-1|TRBJ1-1|NA
TGCAGTGCAGCTTCGACTGAAGCTTTCTTT
CSAASTEAFF
>NA|TRBV20-1|TRBJ2-7|TRBD1
TGCAGTGCCTGGACAGGGAAGTCCTACGAGCAGTACTTC
CSAWTGKSYEQYF
>many|TRBV12-3/TRBV12-4|TRBJ2-3|NA
TGTGCCAGCAGCACAGGGCAAGATACGCAGTATTTT
CASSTGQDTQYF
>NA|TRBV6-2/TRBV6-3|TRBJ1-1|NA
TGTGCCAGCAGCCAAATTCGTGAAGCTTTCTTT
CASSQIREAFF
>few|TRBV12-3/TRBV12-4|TRBJ2-3|TRBD1
TGTGCCAGCAGTCCGGGACAGCTCACAGATACGCAGTATTTT
CASSPGQLTDTQYF
>many|TRBV5-1|TRBJ2-5|NA
TGCGCCAGCAGCTTGGACAGGGCGGTAGAGACCCAGTACTTC
CASSLDRAVETQYF
>NA|TRBV20-1|TRBJ1-1|NA
TGCAGTGCTAGAGCGGGGAGGATGAACACTGAAGCTTTCTTT
CSARAGRMNTEAFF
>NA|TRBV6-1|TRBJ1-2|NA
TGTGCCAGCACCAAGGGGGGGGAGGTTGGCTACACCTTC
CASTKGGEVGYTF